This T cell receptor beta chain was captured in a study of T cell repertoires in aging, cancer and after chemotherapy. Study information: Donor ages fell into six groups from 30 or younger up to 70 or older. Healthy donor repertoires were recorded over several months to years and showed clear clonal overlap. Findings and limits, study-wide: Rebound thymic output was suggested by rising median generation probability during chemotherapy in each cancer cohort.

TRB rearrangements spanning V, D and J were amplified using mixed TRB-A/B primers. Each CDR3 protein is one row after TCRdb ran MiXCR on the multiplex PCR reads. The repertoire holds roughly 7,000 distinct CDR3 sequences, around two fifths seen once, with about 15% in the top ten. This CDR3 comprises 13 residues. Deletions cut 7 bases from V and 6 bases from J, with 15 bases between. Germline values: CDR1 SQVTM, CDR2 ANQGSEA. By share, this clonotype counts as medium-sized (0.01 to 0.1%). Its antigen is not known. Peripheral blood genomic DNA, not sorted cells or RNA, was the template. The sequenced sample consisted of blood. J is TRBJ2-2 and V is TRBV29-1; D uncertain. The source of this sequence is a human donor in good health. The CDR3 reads CSASDSGAGELFF. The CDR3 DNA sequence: TGCAGCGCATCCGACTCGGGTGCCGGGGAGCTGTTTTTT.